This T cell receptor (beta chain) stems from a study of shared clonotypes between healthy human individuals. Study in general: Two female and three male donors aged 18 to 49 were enrolled. Each donor contributed plates that comprised three CD4 naive, three CD4 memory, two CD8 naive and one CD8 memory.

General study points: In having few donors, the study represented limited genetic and exposure-history diversity.

When replicate PCRs were run on sorted subsets, they used about 220 ng DNA, 28,000 or so T cell genomes. TCRdb keeps only in-frame clones here, not all; method: immunoSEQ multiplex PCR. There are approximately 2,300,000 clones in the sample; around 92% occur only once, and about 0.36% lies in the top ten. With 3 bases clipped from V and 5 bases from J, the junction kept 14 bases outside the gene matches. This CDR3 has 18 amino acids. CDR1 SNHLY and CDR2 FYNNEI come from the germline V gene. In the case of this clone: The target antigen is unknown.

The chain employs TRBV2 and TRBJ2-5, with TRBD2 matching 11 bases. The clonotype originates from a man between 18 and 29 years old in good health. Some clones in this sample may be carry-over from other donors' samples. The sequencing input was naive CD4+ T cells from PBMCs. Subset specified: CD45RA+ positively selected. The CDR3 DNA reads TGTGCCAGCAGTGATACCTTTAGGCTAGCGGGAGGCGGGGAGACCCAGTACTTC. This gives the protein CASSDTFRLAGGGETQYF.